This is a list of T cell receptor beta chains from one sample in a study of Ad26.COV2.S vaccination and SARS-CoV-2 variants. The protocol was immunoSEQ multiplex PCR, while the TCRdb copy is restricted to in-frame clones and leaves out a portion. The table includes roughly 380,000 clones, about 85% detected once. The sample here was peripheral blood, taken in a trial of Ad26.COV2.S vaccine versus placebo. All receptors derive from a person between 18 and 59 years old who received the Ad26.COV2.S COVID-19 vaccine or a placebo. CDR3s include the opening cysteine and the closing phenylalanine or tryptophan. A D gene is named only where the DNA matches it firmly. Clone size is given for some rows only: seen once, a few or many times, or a class if the clone is expanded.

cdr3_aa: CASSVGLGVGDTQYF
cdr3_nt: TGTGCCAGCAGCGTCGGACTAGGGGTCGGAGATACGCAGTATTTT
v_call: TRBV5-4
j_call: TRBJ2-3
d_call: TRBD2
clone_size: .

cdr3_aa: CASSAGTAVMYEQYF
cdr3_nt: TGCGCCAGCAGTGCAGGGACAGCAGTTATGTACGAGCAGTACTTC
v_call: TRBV10-2
j_call: TRBJ2-7
d_call: TRBD1
clone_size: .

cdr3_aa: CASSLPRGSSGANVLTF
cdr3_nt: TGTGCCAGCAGTCTACCCCGGGGGTCCTCTGGGGCCAACGTCCTGACTTTC
v_call: TRBV28
j_call: TRBJ2-6
d_call: .
clone_size: .

cdr3_aa: CASSPPLRGGEFF
cdr3_nt: TGTGCCAGCTCACCACCGCTGAGGGGAGGAGAGTTCTTC
v_call: TRBV18
j_call: TRBJ2-1
d_call: .
clone_size: .

cdr3_aa: CASGPGHYGYTF
cdr3_nt: TGTGCCAGTGGACCGGGACACTATGGCTACACCTTC
v_call: TRBV19
j_call: TRBJ1-2
d_call: .
clone_size: .

cdr3_aa: CASSDTLGRYSNQPQHF
cdr3_nt: TGTGCCAGCAGCGATACGCTGGGACGTTATAGCAATCAGCCCCAGCATTTT
v_call: TRBV7-9
j_call: TRBJ1-5
d_call: .
clone_size: few

cdr3_aa: CASRHRLAQGTGELFF
cdr3_nt: TGTGCCAGTAGACATAGACTAGCCCAGGGCACCGGGGAGCTGTTTTTT
v_call: TRBV19
j_call: TRBJ2-2
d_call: TRBD2
clone_size: .

cdr3_aa: CASSLRRGYEQYF
cdr3_nt: TGTGCCAGCAGTTTACGGCGGGGGTACGAGCAGTACTTC
v_call: TRBV25-1
j_call: TRBJ2-7
d_call: TRBD2
clone_size: .

cdr3_aa: CASSPGGRGHNQPQHF
cdr3_nt: TGTGCCAGCTCACCAGGAGGCAGGGGGCACAATCAGCCCCAGCATTTT
v_call: TRBV18
j_call: TRBJ1-5
d_call: TRBD1
clone_size: .

cdr3_aa: CASSKRDGNTEAFF
cdr3_nt: TGTGCCAGCAGTAAAAGGGACGGGAACACTGAAGCTTTCTTT
v_call: TRBV6-5
j_call: TRBJ1-1
d_call: .
clone_size: .

cdr3_aa: CASSIGVASTDTQYF
cdr3_nt: TGTGCCAGTAGTATCGGGGTCGCTAGCACAGATACGCAGTATTTT
v_call: TRBV19
j_call: TRBJ2-3
d_call: .
clone_size: .

cdr3_aa: CASSQERDQPQHF
cdr3_nt: TGCGCCAGCAGCCAAGAGAGGGACCAGCCCCAGCATTTT
v_call: TRBV4-3
j_call: TRBJ1-5
d_call: .
clone_size: .

cdr3_aa: CASSSLGETRAFNTDTQYF
cdr3_nt: TGTGCCAGCAGCTCACTAGGGGAAACTAGGGCCTTTAACACAGATACGCAGTATTTT
v_call: TRBV7-8
j_call: TRBJ2-3
d_call: .
clone_size: .

cdr3_aa: CASSPITGVRYGYTF
cdr3_nt: TGTGCCAGCAGTCCAATCACAGGGGTTCGGTATGGCTACACCTTC
v_call: TRBV27
j_call: TRBJ1-2
d_call: TRBD1
clone_size: .

cdr3_aa: CASSDPYTDTQYF
cdr3_nt: TGCGCCAGCAGTGACCCCTACACAGATACGCAGTATTTT
v_call: TRBV10-1
j_call: TRBJ2-3
d_call: .
clone_size: .

cdr3_aa: CASSQDLRSDTPQHF
cdr3_nt: TGCGCCAGCAGCCAAGATCTTCGGTCGGATACCCCCCAGCATTTT
v_call: TRBV4-3
j_call: TRBJ1-5
d_call: .
clone_size: .

cdr3_aa: CASSATGFRGEKLFF
cdr3_nt: TGTGCCAGCAGCGCTACAGGGTTTAGGGGGGAAAAACTGTTTTTT
v_call: TRBV9
j_call: TRBJ1-4
d_call: .
clone_size: .

cdr3_aa: CASSLAARGQPQHF
cdr3_nt: TGTGCCAGCAGCTTAGCAGCTCGGGGTCAGCCCCAGCATTTT
v_call: TRBV7-2
j_call: TRBJ1-5
d_call: .
clone_size: .

cdr3_aa: CASSLWGDGTDTQYF
cdr3_nt: TGTGCCAGCAGCTTGTGGGGGGACGGCACAGATACGCAGTATTTT
v_call: TRBV5-6
j_call: TRBJ2-3
d_call: .
clone_size: few

cdr3_aa: CASSLGGGNQPQHF
cdr3_nt: TGTGCCAGCAGCTTAGGAGGCGGGAATCAGCCCCAGCATTTT
v_call: TRBV7-9
j_call: TRBJ1-5
d_call: .
clone_size: once

cdr3_aa: CASSERQGGYTF
cdr3_nt: TGTGCCAGCAGCGAGCGACAGGGGGGCTACACCTTC
v_call: TRBV3-1/TRBV3-2
j_call: TRBJ1-2
d_call: TRBD1
clone_size: .

cdr3_aa: CSVSYTGELFF
cdr3_nt: TGCAGCGTCTCATACACCGGGGAGCTGTTTTTT
v_call: TRBV29-1
j_call: TRBJ2-2
d_call: .
clone_size: .

cdr3_aa: CASRLGKDTYRERRNQPQHF
cdr3_nt: TGTGCCAGCAGACTAGGGAAAGACACATACAGGGAAAGGAGAAATCAGCCCCAGCATTTT
v_call: TRBV28
j_call: TRBJ1-5
d_call: .
clone_size: .

cdr3_aa: CASSRTGVNYGYTF
cdr3_nt: TGTGCCAGCAGTAGGACAGGGGTGAACTATGGCTACACCTTC
v_call: TRBV6-2/TRBV6-3
j_call: TRBJ1-2
d_call: TRBD1
clone_size: .

cdr3_aa: CASSFQGGGDEQFF
cdr3_nt: TGCGCCAGCAGCTTCCAGGGTGGGGGGGATGAGCAGTTCTTC
v_call: TRBV5-1
j_call: TRBJ2-1
d_call: TRBD2
clone_size: .

cdr3_aa: CASTLWHPLAKNIQYF
cdr3_nt: TGTGCCAGCACCCTTTGGCATCCACTAGCCAAAAACATTCAGTACTTC
v_call: TRBV3-1/TRBV3-2
j_call: TRBJ2-4
d_call: .
clone_size: .

cdr3_aa: CASSPRSGNANTGELFF
cdr3_nt: TGTGCCAGCTCACCACGATCGGGAAATGCGAACACCGGGGAGCTGTTTTTT
v_call: TRBV18
j_call: TRBJ2-2
d_call: .
clone_size: .